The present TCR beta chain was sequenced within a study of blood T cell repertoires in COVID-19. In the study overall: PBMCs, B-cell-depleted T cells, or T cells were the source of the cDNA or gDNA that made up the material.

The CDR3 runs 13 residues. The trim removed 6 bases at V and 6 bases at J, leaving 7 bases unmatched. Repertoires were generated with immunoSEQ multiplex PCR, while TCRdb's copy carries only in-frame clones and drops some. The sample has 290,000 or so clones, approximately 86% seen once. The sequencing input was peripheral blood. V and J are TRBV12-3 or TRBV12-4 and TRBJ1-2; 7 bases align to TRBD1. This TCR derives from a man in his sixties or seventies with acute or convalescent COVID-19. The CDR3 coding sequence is TGTGCCAGCAGACAGCAGGGGGAGGATGGCTACACCTTC. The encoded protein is CASRQQGEDGYTF.